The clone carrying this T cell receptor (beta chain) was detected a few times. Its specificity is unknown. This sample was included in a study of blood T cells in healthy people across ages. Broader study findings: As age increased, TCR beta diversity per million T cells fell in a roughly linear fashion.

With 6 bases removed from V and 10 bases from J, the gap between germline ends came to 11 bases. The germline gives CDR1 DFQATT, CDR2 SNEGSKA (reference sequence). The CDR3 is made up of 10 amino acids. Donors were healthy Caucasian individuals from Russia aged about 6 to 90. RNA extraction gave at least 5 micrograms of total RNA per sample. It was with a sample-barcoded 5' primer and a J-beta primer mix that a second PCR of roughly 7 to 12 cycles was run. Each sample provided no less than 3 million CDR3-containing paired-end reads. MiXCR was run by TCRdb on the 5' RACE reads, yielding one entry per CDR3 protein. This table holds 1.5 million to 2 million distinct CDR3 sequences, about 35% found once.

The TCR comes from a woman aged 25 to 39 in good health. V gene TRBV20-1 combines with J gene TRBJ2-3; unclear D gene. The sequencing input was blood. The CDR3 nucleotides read TGCAGTGCCGAATGGGATGCGCAGTATTTT. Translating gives CSAEWDAQYF.